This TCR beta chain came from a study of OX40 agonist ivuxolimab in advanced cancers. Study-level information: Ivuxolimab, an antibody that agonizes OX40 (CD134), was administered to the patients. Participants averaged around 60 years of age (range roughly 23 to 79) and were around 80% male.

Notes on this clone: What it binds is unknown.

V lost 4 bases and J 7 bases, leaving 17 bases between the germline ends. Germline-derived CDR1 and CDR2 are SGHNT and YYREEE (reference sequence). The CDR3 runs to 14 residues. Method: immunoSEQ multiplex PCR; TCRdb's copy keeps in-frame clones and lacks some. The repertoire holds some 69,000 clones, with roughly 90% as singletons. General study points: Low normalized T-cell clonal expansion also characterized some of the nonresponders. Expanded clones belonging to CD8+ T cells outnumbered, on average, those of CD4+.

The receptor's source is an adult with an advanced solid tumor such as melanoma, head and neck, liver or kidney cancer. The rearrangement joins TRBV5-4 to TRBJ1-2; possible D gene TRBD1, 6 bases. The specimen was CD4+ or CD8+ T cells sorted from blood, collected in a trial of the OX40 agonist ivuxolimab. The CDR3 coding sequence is TGTGCCAGCAGCGAGGACAGCAGGAGGGTTGGCTACACCTTC. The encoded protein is CASSEDSRRVGYTF. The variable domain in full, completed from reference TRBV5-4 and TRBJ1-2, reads ETGVTQSPTHLIKTRGQQVTLRCSSQSGHNTVSWYQQALGQGPQFIFQYYREEENGRGNFPPRFSGLQFPNYSSELNVNALELDDSALYLCASSEDSRRVGYTFGSGTRLTVV.